This entry describes one TCR beta chain. Antigen specificity is unknown. This entry comes from a study of T cells in pancreatic ductal adenocarcinoma. Some clones are missing from TCRdb's copy, which holds only in-frame ones; the method was immunoSEQ multiplex PCR. The repertoire holds about 31,000 clones, with approximately 94% as singletons. Selected pancreatic ductal adenocarcinoma patients had undergone surgery without neoadjuvant therapy. Study-wide findings and caveats: Compared with tumor, blood showed more total productive templates and around 8-fold more clonotypes. No significant tumor-blood clonality difference; means were about 0.1 and 0.07. The resected cohort was biased toward the minority with early-stage disease.

The CDR3 covers 15 residues. Looked up from germline, CDR1 is SGHTA and CDR2 is FQGNSA. V was cut by 1 base and J by 5 bases, with 11 bases left in between. This receptor was obtained from a human donor with pancreatic ductal adenocarcinoma. Sequencing was carried out using PBMCs. The V call is TRBV7-2, the J call TRBJ2-2; unclear D gene. The CDR3 DNA sequence: TGTGCCAGCAGCTTAGACCCACTCCCTACCGGGGAGCTGTTTTTT. This codes for CASSLDPLPTGELFF.